Below, 23 T cell receptor beta chains from the same sample are listed, as sequenced in a study of neoadjuvant anti-PD-1 for oral cavity cancer. This table comes from immunoSEQ multiplex PCR, and its TCRdb copy is limited to in-frame clones, with some not included. The sample contains around 81,000 clones, approximately 80% of which appear only once. Specimen: PBMCs, collected before nivolumab (anti-PD-1) treatment. The receptors shown here come from a person aged 40-85 years with oral cavity squamous cell carcinoma.

This clone was recorded only once. J is TRBJ1-2 and V is TRBV5-1, with D uncertain. In germline, CDR1 is SGHRS, CDR2 YFSETQ. The CDR3 has 13 amino acids. V shed 4 bases and J shed 7 bases, with 14 bases lying between them. CDR3: CASSAGGDSGYTF. The CDR3, as DNA: TGCGCCAGCAGCGCCGGAGGTGATAGTGGCTACACCTTC. Full variable domain (remainder filled in from reference TRBV5-1 and TRBJ1-2): KAGVTQTPRYLIKTRGQQVTLSCSPISGHRSVSWYQQTPGQGLQFLFEYFSETQRNKGNFPGRFSGRQFSNSRSEMNVSTLELGDSALYLCASSAGGDSGYTFGSGTRLTVV.

The chain couples TRBV5-1 to TRBJ2-6; 7 bases map to TRBD1. The CDR3 runs to 16 residues. The V segment lost 4 bases and the J segment 4 bases; nucleotides outside the gene matches: 8. Germline CDR1 and CDR2: SGHRS and YFSETQ. The CDR3 nucleotides are TGCGCCAGCAGCATCGACAGGGCCGAAGGGGCCAACGTCCTGACTTTC. Its translation is CASSIDRAEGANVLTF. The variable domain in full, completed from reference TRBV5-1 and TRBJ2-6, reads KAGVTQTPRYLIKTRGQQVTLSCSPISGHRSVSWYQQTPGQGLQFLFEYFSETQRNKGNFPGRFSGRQFSNSRSEMNVSTLELGDSALYLCASSIDRAEGANVLTFGAGSRLTVL.

This clone was picked up a small number of times. This chain uses TRBV6-6 with TRBJ2-1, with D hard to call. The V end was cut by 3 bases, the J end by 9 bases, with 9 bases between. The germline gives CDR1 MNHNY, CDR2 SVGAGI (reference sequence). This CDR3 is 12 amino acids long. DNA for the CDR3: TGTGCCAGCAGTTATAGTTTAAGTGAGCAGTTCTTC. It translates to CASSYSLSEQFF.

V and J are TRBV10-3 and TRBJ2-7, with 10 bases matching TRBD2. CDR1 ENHRY and CDR2 SYGVKD come from the germline V gene. Trimming at V came to 6 bases and at J to 3 bases, leaving 8 bases not matched to a gene. The CDR3 is 15 residues long. The CDR3 DNA sequence: TGTGCCATCAGAGAATTTAGCGGGGGGCACTACGAGCAGTACTTC. Its protein product is CAIREFSGGHYEQYF.

The chain is built from TRBV11-1 and TRBJ2-7, with 7 bases that match TRBD2. Trimming cost V 5 bases and J 2 bases; bases outside gene matches: 6. The germline V gene encodes CDR1 SGHAT and CDR2 FQDESV (reference sequence). The CDR3 length is 14 residues. The CDR3, as DNA: TGTGCCAGCAGCCCCGAGGGGAGGGCCTACGAGCAGTACTTC. Encoded protein: CASSPEGRAYEQYF.

V gene TRBV30 combines with J gene TRBJ1-2; D is possibly TRBD1 (5 bases). CDR1 and CDR2 (germline): GTSNPN, SVGIG (reference sequence). The CDR3 contains 15 residues. The V end lost 2 bases, the J end lost 6 bases, and 19 bases lay between the germline ends. This CDR3 reads CAWSIGGTATHGYTF. The CDR3 coding sequence is TGTGCCTGGAGTATCGGGGGGACGGCGACCCATGGCTACACCTTC.

The count of this clone is one. The V and J genes are TRBV14 and TRBJ2-7; no reliable D call. The CDR3 is 16 residues long. Germline V gene sequence: CDR1 SGHDN, CDR2 FVKESK. The V gene lost 0 bases and the J gene lost 2 bases, with 14 bases spanning the gap. The CDR3 sequence is CASSQEVTMPPYEQYF. In nucleotides, the CDR3 is TGTGCCAGCAGCCAAGAAGTCACGATGCCCCCCTACGAGCAGTACTTC.

The chain uses TRBV2 and TRBJ2-7; perhaps TRBD1 as D (5 bases). CDR3 length equals 15 residues. Trimming left V 3 bases short and J 2 bases short, with 14 bases between. The germline CDR1 and CDR2 sequences are SNHLY and FYNNEI. The CDR3 region has the DNA TGTGCCAGCAGTGAGTTCGGCCAGGGCCCCTACGAGCAGTACTTC. Amino acids: CASSEFGQGPYEQYF.

This clone was seen a single time. The genes are TRBV29-1 and TRBJ2-2; TRBD1 is a possible D gene (5 bases). Germline V gives CDR1 SQVTM, CDR2 ANQGSEA. Between the trimmed V and J ends, which lost 8 bases and 0 bases, there was a span of 10 bases. The CDR3 consists of 13 residues. CDR3 region: CSTGRSNTGELFF. In nucleotides, the CDR3 is TGCAGCACAGGACGGTCGAACACCGGGGAGCTGTTTTTT.

V is TRBV19 and J is TRBJ2-1; TRBD2 might be the D (5 bases). Looked up from germline, CDR1 is LNHDA and CDR2 is SQIVND (reference sequence). The CDR3 length is 15 residues. V lost 3 bases and J 2 bases, leaving 11 bases between the germline ends. CDR3 in DNA: TGTGCCAGTAGTATTCAGCGGAGCGCCTACAATGAGCAGTTCTTC. Protein: CASSIQRSAYNEQFF.

This chain uses TRBV6-5 with TRBJ1-4; 10 nucleotides match TRBD1. This CDR3 is built from 13 residues. Germline CDR1 reads MNHEY; CDR2 reads SVGAGI. J was trimmed by 10 bases and V by 7 bases; bases with no gene match: 6. The CDR3: CASTGTGDRKLFF. The DNA of the CDR3 is TGTGCCAGCACGGGGACAGGGGACCGAAAACTGTTTTTT.

The V call is TRBV6-5, the J call TRBJ1-1, with D uncertain. Per germline, CDR1 MNHEY and CDR2 SVGAGI. V lost 2 bases, J lost 1 base, and 8 bases lay in between. The CDR3 consists of 14 residues. The CDR3 protein is CASSYLAANTEAFF. The DNA of the CDR3 is TGTGCCAGCAGTTACCTCGCAGCGAACACTGAAGCTTTCTTT.

V gene TRBV30 combines with J gene TRBJ2-3; D not certain. Germline values: CDR1 GTSNPN, CDR2 SVGIG (reference sequence). The CDR3 extends over 11 amino acids. V was shortened by 0 bases and J by 6 bases, with 4 bases between the two germline ends. The chain's CDR3 is CAWSVRDTQYF. CDR3 in DNA: TGTGCCTGGAGTGTAAGGGATACGCAGTATTTT.

This rearrangement joins TRBV9 to TRBJ2-6; no reliable D call. Germline CDR1 and CDR2: SGDLS and YYNGEE. V lost 0 bases and J 3 bases, leaving 4 bases between the germline ends. There are 14 residues in the CDR3. In DNA form, the CDR3 reads TGTGCCAGCAGCGTAGACGGTGGGGCCAACGTCCTGACTTTC. Translating it yields CASSVDGGANVLTF.

The V gene is TRBV5-1, the J gene TRBJ1-2, with D tentatively TRBD1 (5 bases). Per the germline V gene, CDR1 is SGHRS and CDR2 is YFSETQ. The CDR3 has 16 residues. Trimming removed 4 bases at V and 2 bases at J, with 18 bases between. The DNA of the CDR3 is TGCGCCAGCAGCGCCCCTGGGGACCGATTAAACTATGGCTACACCTTC. Translation: CASSAPGDRLNYGYTF.

The J gene is TRBJ2-3, the V gene TRBV6-5; D is ambiguous. CDR1 and CDR2 from the germline V gene are MNHEY and SVGAGI. This CDR3 spans 11 amino acids. Deletions cut 2 bases from V and 6 bases from J, with 3 bases between. The CDR3 protein is CASSYGDTQYF. The CDR3 nucleotides are TGTGCCAGCAGTTACGGGGATACGCAGTATTTT.

Only one count was recorded for this clone. V and J are TRBV10-3 and TRBJ2-3, with D possibly matching TRBD1 (5 bases). CDR3 length: 15 amino acids. Trimming pared 0 bases from V and 3 bases from J, leaving 10 bases between. Per the germline V gene, CDR1 is ENHRY and CDR2 is SYGVKD. The CDR3: CAISESDIYTDTQYF. The DNA of the CDR3 is TGTGCCATCAGTGAGTCGGACATTTATACAGATACGCAGTATTTT.

This sequence joins TRBV2 and TRBJ2-5, with D unresolved. This CDR3 spans 9 amino acids. CDR1 is SNHLY, CDR2 FYNNEI, per germline. V shed 5 bases and J shed 9 bases, with 4 bases lying between them. This CDR3 is CASSPPQYF. For the CDR3, the DNA is TGTGCCAGCAGTCCCCCCCAGTACTTC.

The rearrangement links TRBV6-1 to TRBJ1-2; D remains unclear. Germline V gene sequence: CDR1 MNHNS, CDR2 SASEGT. V was shortened by 2 bases and J by 6 bases, with 7 bases between the two germline ends. This CDR3 comprises 12 residues. DNA for the CDR3: TGTGCCAGCAGTGAAAGAGGGAATGGCTACACCTTC. This codes for CASSERGNGYTF.

This clone was counted only a few times. V and J are TRBV10-3 and TRBJ2-1, with D tentatively TRBD2 (6 bases). CDR3 size: 14 residues. Trimming pared 2 bases from V and 6 bases from J, leaving 11 bases between. Germline-derived CDR1 and CDR2 are ENHRY and SYGVKD. The CDR3 loop reads CAISEREIANEQFF. CDR3 coding DNA: TGTGCCATCAGTGAGCGGGAGATCGCCAATGAGCAGTTCTTC.

The rearrangement uses TRBV2 and TRBJ2-7; D is undetermined. Trimming stripped 6 bases from V and 4 bases from J, with 7 bases between. The CDR3 has 11 residues. CDR1 SNHLY and CDR2 FYNNEI come from the germline V gene. In DNA, the CDR3 is TGTGCCAGCAGCTTAAAATACGAGCAGTACTTC. The encoded protein is CASSLKYEQYF.

The chain combines TRBV5-6 with TRBJ2-1; D remains unclear. The V end lost 2 bases, the J end lost 12 bases, and 9 bases lay between the germline ends. The CDR3 has 11 amino acids. Germline CDR1 SGHDT, CDR2 YYEEEE. The CDR3 spells CASSFGSVQFF. As DNA, the CDR3 is TGTGCCAGCAGCTTTGGAAGTGTGCAGTTCTTC.

In this sample, this clone turned up a few times. The V call is TRBV2, the J call TRBJ1-2; D is ambiguous. CDR3 length: 14 amino acids. Trimming left V 6 bases short and J 4 bases short, with 15 bases between. Germline-derived CDR1 and CDR2 are SNHLY and FYNNEI. In nucleotides, the CDR3 is TGTGCCAGCAGATATGGACGGGGAGGCTATGGCTACACCTTC. Its protein is CASRYGRGGYGYTF.